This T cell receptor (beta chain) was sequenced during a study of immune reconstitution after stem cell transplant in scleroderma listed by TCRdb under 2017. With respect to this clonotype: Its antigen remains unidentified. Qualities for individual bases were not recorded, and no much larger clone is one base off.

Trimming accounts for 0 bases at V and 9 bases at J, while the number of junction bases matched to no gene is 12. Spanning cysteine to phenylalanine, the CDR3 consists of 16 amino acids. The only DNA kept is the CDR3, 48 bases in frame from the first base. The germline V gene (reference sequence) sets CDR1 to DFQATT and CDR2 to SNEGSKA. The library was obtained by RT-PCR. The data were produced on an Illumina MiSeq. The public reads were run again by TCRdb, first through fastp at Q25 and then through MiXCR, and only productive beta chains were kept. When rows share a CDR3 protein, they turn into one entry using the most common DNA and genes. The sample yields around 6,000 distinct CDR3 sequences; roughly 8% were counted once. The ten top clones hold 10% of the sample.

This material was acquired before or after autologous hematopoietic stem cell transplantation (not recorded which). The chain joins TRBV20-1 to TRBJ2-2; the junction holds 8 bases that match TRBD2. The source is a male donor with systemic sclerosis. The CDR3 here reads CSARDRERGSTRELFF. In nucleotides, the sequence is TGCAGTGCTAGAGATCGGGAGCGGGGGTCTACCAGGGAGCTGTTTTTT.